These 20 T cell receptor beta chains came from one sample sequenced in a study of blood T cell repertoires in COVID-19. This table comes from immunoSEQ multiplex PCR, and its TCRdb copy is limited to in-frame clones, with some not included. The data hold 290,000 or so clones, with roughly 80% observed a single time. Sequenced: PBMCs or T cells enriched from blood (not recorded which). The receptors were sampled from a man between 40 and 49 years old who had been exposed to COVID-19.

The chain is built from TRBV28 and TRBJ2-7; D perhaps matches TRBD1 (6 bases). The V gene lost 3 bases and the J gene lost 5 bases, with 17 bases spanning the gap. The CDR3 extends over 15 amino acids. Germline V gene data show CDR1 as MDHEN and CDR2 as SYDVKM. This CDR3 reads CASSFLRDKGHEQYF. Written as DNA, the CDR3 is TGTGCCAGCAGTTTCCTCCGGGACAAGGGCCACGAGCAGTACTTC. Full variable domain (remainder filled in from reference TRBV28 and TRBJ2-7): DVKVTQSSRYLVKRTGEKVFLECVQDMDHENMFWYRQDPGLGLRLIYFSYDVKMKEKGDIPEGYSVSREKKERFSLILESASTNQTSMYLCASSFLRDKGHEQYFGPGTRLTVT.

This chain uses TRBV19 with TRBJ2-1, with D perhaps matching TRBD2 (5 bases). Germline values: CDR1 LNHDA, CDR2 SQIVND (reference sequence). The CDR3 sequence is 17 residues long. V lost 1 base and J lost 2, with 15 bases in between. In nucleotides, the CDR3 is TGTGCCAGTAGTATAGGAGGGCTACGGTATACCTACAATGAGCAGTTCTTC. Translated: CASSIGGLRYTYNEQFF. Full variable domain (missing parts from reference TRBV19 and TRBJ2-1): DGGITQSPKYLFRKEGQNVTLSCEQNLNHDAMYWYRQDPGQGLRLIYYSQIVNDFQKGDIAEGYSVSREKKESFPLTVTSAQKNPTAFYLCASSIGGLRYTYNEQFFGPGTRLTVL.

The chain joins TRBV5-1 to TRBJ2-5; possible D gene TRBD2, 5 bases. Deletions cut 4 bases from V and 5 bases from J, with 12 bases between. The CDR3 extends over 13 amino acids. The germline V gene encodes CDR1 SGHRS and CDR2 YFSETQ. The CDR3: CASSEGPRETQYF. The CDR3 coding sequence is TGCGCCAGCAGCGAGGGCCCCCGGGAGACCCAGTACTTC.

This chain joins TRBV9 and TRBJ2-7, with TRBD2 matching over 13 bases. Trimming took 3 bases from V and 8 from J; bases not matched to a gene: 2. CDR3 length equals 13 residues. Germline-derived CDR1 and CDR2 are SGDLS and YYNGEE. In DNA, the CDR3 is TGTGCCAGCAGCGAGGGGACTAGCGGGAAGCAGTACTTC. Its protein is CASSEGTSGKQYF.

This chain connects TRBV24-1 to TRBJ2-7, with TRBD2 matching 10 bases. The CDR3 covers 16 residues. V dropped 4 bases and J dropped 6; count of bases not matched to a gene: 11. Per the germline V gene, CDR1 is KGHDR and CDR2 is SFDVKD. Here the CDR3 reads CATSDPSVAGGGEQYF. The CDR3 region has the DNA TGTGCCACCAGTGACCCCTCTGTAGCGGGAGGTGGCGAGCAGTACTTC.

The CDR3 nucleotides read TGTGCCAGTTCCCGGGAGGGCCGCAACTATGGCTACACCTTC. Its translation is CASSREGRNYGYTF. The V and J genes are TRBV19 and TRBJ1-2; unclear D gene. This CDR3 is built from 14 residues. Germline CDR1 reads LNHDA; CDR2 reads SQIVND (reference sequence). Trimming removed 8 bases from V and 2 bases from J, with 15 bases in between.

Only a few counts were recorded for this clone. This chain uses TRBV3-1 (or the pseudogene TRBV3-2) with TRBJ2-3; 7 bases agree with TRBD1. Germline trimming cut 2 bases from V and 1 base from J; bases unmatched to any gene: 15. This CDR3 has 19 residues. Germline CDR1 LGHDT, CDR2 YNNKEL (reference sequence). The CDR3 DNA reads TGTGCCAGCAGCCAAATTACAGGGGTTTCGCGCCCCGGCACAGATACGCAGTATTTT. Amino acid sequence: CASSQITGVSRPGTDTQYF.

The chain has TRBV30 and TRBJ2-7; 7 nucleotides match TRBD2. The V gene's germline CDR1 is GTSNPN and CDR2 SVGIG (reference sequence). CDR3 length equals 15 residues. V gave up 3 bases and J gave up 2 bases; unmatched junction bases: 10. The CDR3 DNA is TGTGCCTGGAGGTTCGAGGGACTATCTACCTACGAGCAGTACTTC. Translating it yields CAWRFEGLSTYEQYF.

The rearrangement links TRBV9 to TRBJ2-5; the match to TRBD2 covers 8 bases. The V segment lost 3 bases and the J segment 5 bases; nucleotides outside the gene matches: 6. Germline assignment: CDR1 SGDLS and CDR2 YYNGEE. The CDR3 is 14 amino acids. CDR3 sequence reads: CASSAREGPETQYF. DNA of the CDR3: TGTGCCAGCAGCGCCCGGGAGGGCCCCGAGACCCAGTACTTC.

In this sample, this clone turned up many times. The chain couples TRBV19 to TRBJ1-2, with D possibly matching TRBD1 (5 bases). Germline lookup yields CDR1 LNHDA and CDR2 SQIVND (reference sequence). This CDR3 is 12 amino acids long. V was pared by 7 bases and J by 7 bases, with 13 bases between. CDR3 region: CASTGGFGGYTF. DNA for the CDR3: TGTGCCAGTACGGGGGGGTTCGGTGGCTACACCTTC.

This clone was detected only a few times. The J gene is TRBJ2-7, the V gene TRBV21-1; TRBD1, the table's D call, lacks a check against the DNA. TRBV21-1 is termed a pseudogene. There are 13 residues in the CDR3. The CDR3 loop reads CASRDQGVYEQYF. CDR3 sequence (DNA): TGTGCCAGCAGAGATCAAGGGGTCTACGAGCAGTACTTC.

J is TRBJ2-1 and V is TRBV19; D is unclear. Germline V gene lookup returns CDR1 LNHDA and CDR2 SQIVND (reference sequence). Deletions cut 4 bases from V and 15 bases from J, with 13 bases between. The CDR3 covers 11 residues. The CDR3 is CASSTLLMPFF. The CDR3 coding sequence is TGTGCCAGTAGTACGTTACTTATGCCGTTCTTC.

This clone was seen a handful of times. Other DNA sequences within the sample encode an identical CDR3. The chain uses TRBV10-1 and TRBJ2-2; the match to TRBD2 covers 7 bases. Germline V lookup: CDR1 WNHNN, CDR2 SYGVQD (reference sequence). The CDR3 is 13 amino acids. The junction had 4 bases not matched to a gene; V was cut back by 6 bases and J by 6 bases. The CDR3 protein is CASRAGSAGELFF. The CDR3 DNA reads as TGCGCCAGCAGAGCGGGGTCGGCCGGGGAGCTGTTTTTT.

On this clone itself: A read error may produce the germline difference seen at one junction end. The V gene is TRBV18, the J gene TRBJ1-2; 10 bases map to TRBD1. Germline-derived CDR1 and CDR2 are KGHSH and LQKENI. This CDR3 contains 13 residues. The CDR3 DNA follows: TGTGCCAGCTCACCGGAGGCGGGACAGGGGCCTTTCTTC. It translates to CASSPEAGQGPFF.

This rearrangement joins TRBV4-1 to TRBJ2-4; 8 positions match TRBD2. The CDR3 consists of 19 residues. With 0 bases clipped from V and 5 bases from J, the junction kept 15 bases outside the gene matches. CDR1 MGHRA and CDR2 YSYEKL come from the germline V gene. This CDR3 is CASSQEMGSGISLQNIQYF. CDR3 DNA sequence: TGCGCCAGCAGCCAAGAAATGGGTAGCGGGATTAGTTTGCAAAACATTCAGTACTTC.

This chain joins TRBV5-1 and TRBJ1-6; 7 bases are shared with TRBD1. V was clipped by 3 bases and J by 7 bases; unmatched bases: 7. The CDR3 contains 15 residues. The germline V gene has CDR1 SGHRS and CDR2 YFSETQ. CDR3 DNA sequence: TGCGCCAGCAGCTCACGACAGGGAGAGAATTCACCCCTCCACTTT. Translation gives CASSSRQGENSPLHF.

The chain recombines TRBV2 with TRBJ1-3; D is unresolved. This CDR3 has 13 amino acids. V was pared by 6 bases and J by 0 bases, with 6 bases between. The germline CDR1 and CDR2 sequences are SNHLY and FYNNEI. CDR3 sequence reads: CASRAFSGNTIYF. CDR3 bases: TGTGCCAGCAGGGCTTTCTCTGGAAACACCATATATTTT.

J is TRBJ1-2 and V is TRBV12-3 or TRBV12-4, with a tentative D call TRBD1 (6 bases). CDR3 size: 12 residues. Trimming cost V 6 bases and J 4 bases, with 9 bases left between them. CDR3 nucleotides: TGTGCCAGCAGGGACAGTCTCTATGGCTACACCTTC. Translated, it gives CASRDSLYGYTF.

This chain links TRBV21-1 with TRBJ1-1. TRBV21-1 represents a pseudogene. The CDR3 runs 14 residues. The CDR3 coding sequence is TGTGCCAGCAGCAAAAATCGTCCCCCTTTAAAAGCTTTCTTT. This sequence encodes CASSKNRPPLKAFF.

The rearrangement joins TRBV9 to TRBJ2-1, with D possibly being TRBD2 (6 bases). The CDR3 extends over 15 amino acids. V was clipped by 0 bases and J by 4 bases, with 11 bases between them. Germline lookup yields CDR1 SGDLS and CDR2 YYNGEE. The CDR3 nucleotides read TGTGCCAGCAGCGTAGCGGCTAGCGCATACAATGAGCAGTTCTTC. Its translation: CASSVAASAYNEQFF.